This T cell receptor (beta chain) appears in the sequencing data of a study of blood T cell repertoires in COVID-19. Study information: Collection of acute and convalescent COVID-19 samples took place in the United States, Italy and Spain. The analysed material was cDNA or gDNA that came from T cells, B-cell-depleted T cells, or PBMCs.

This CDR3 is built from 15 residues. The V segment lost 4 bases and the J segment 6 bases; nucleotides outside the gene matches: 11. The germline V gene has CDR1 KGHSH and CDR2 LQKENI. Study processing details: Cell counts per sample came from amplifying reference gene primers. Data came from immunoSEQ multiplex PCR; TCRdb stores just in-frame clones and leaves some out. From that table come the V and J calls and clone size; the DNA was used to work out D and trimming. Found here are around 25,000 clones, 85% to 90% of them singletons; the top ten hold less than 8.5%. The chain recombines TRBV18 with TRBJ1-1; 7 positions match TRBD1. The TCR comes from a human donor in a cohort sampled during active COVID-19. Sequenced material: peripheral blood. The CDR3 loop reads CASSQGLDRSSEAFF. The CDR3 coding sequence is TGTGCCAGCTCACAAGGGTTGGACAGGAGTTCTGAAGCTTTCTTT.